This T cell receptor beta chain was sequenced for a study of T cells in Graves' hyperthyroidism and ophthalmopathy. This clonotype was counted at least ten times. Per the germline V gene, CDR1 is SGHTA and CDR2 is FQGNSA. This CDR3 has 15 amino acids. Trimming pared 6 bases from V and 0 bases from J, leaving 12 bases between. Amplification targeted TCR beta CDR3 regions from RNA transcripts. The primer set for the first-round RT-PCR of the TCR CDR3 was HTBI. TCRdb analysed the multiplex PCR reads with MiXCR anew, one entry per CDR3 protein. The profile shows fewer than 350,000 distinct CDR3 sequences, less than 15% of them singletons.

This receptor was taken from a woman aged 25-40 years with Graves' hyperthyroidism that later progressed to Graves' ophthalmopathy. What was sequenced was blood. This chain connects TRBV7-2 to TRBJ2-1; D is undetermined. CDR3 in DNA: TGTGCCAGCAGACGGACGGCTAGCTCCTACAATGAGCAGTTCTTC. Translating gives CASRRTASSYNEQFF.